Listed below are T cell receptor beta chains from one sample, sequenced in a study of shared clonotypes between healthy human individuals. Produced via immunoSEQ multiplex PCR; TCRdb's table is partial and in-frame only. Seen here are about 2 million clones, approximately 95% observed once, and the top ten hold about 0.13%. Sample: naive CD4+ T cells sorted from blood. The receptors were gathered from a man between 18 and 35 years old in good health. Both conserved end residues are part of each CDR3. The order of the fields is clone size, V gene, D gene, J gene, CDR3 DNA, CDR3 protein. The D gene is left open where the match is weak. Some rows have no size entry. The others give once, few or many, or a class for an expanded clone.

clone_size: NA; v_call: TRBV9; d_call: NA; j_call: TRBJ1-1; cdr3_nt: TGTGCCAGCAGCGTAGGCGCAGGGCCTTTGAACACTGAAGCTTTCTTT; cdr3_aa: CASSVGAGPLNTEAFF
clone_size: NA; v_call: TRBV2; d_call: NA; j_call: TRBJ2-6; cdr3_nt: TGTGCCAGCTCGGGGAGCTCTGGGGCCAACGTCCTGACTTTC; cdr3_aa: CASSGSSGANVLTF
clone_size: NA; v_call: TRBV5-1; d_call: NA; j_call: TRBJ1-2; cdr3_nt: TGCGCCGGACGACAGGACTTGGGTGGCTACACCTTC; cdr3_aa: CAGRQDLGGYTF
clone_size: NA; v_call: TRBV9; d_call: NA; j_call: TRBJ2-3; cdr3_nt: TGTGCCAGCAGCCCCCGACCTACAGATACGCAGTATTTT; cdr3_aa: CASSPRPTDTQYF
clone_size: NA; v_call: TRBV6-1; d_call: TRBD2; j_call: TRBJ2-7; cdr3_nt: TGTGCCAGCAATGAGCGGGGGGCTTCCTACGAGCAGTACTTC; cdr3_aa: CASNERGASYEQYF
clone_size: NA; v_call: TRBV6-5; d_call: TRBD2; j_call: TRBJ2-7; cdr3_nt: TGTGCCAGCAGCCCCGTAGCGGGGACGCCCTACGAGCAGTACTTC; cdr3_aa: CASSPVAGTPYEQYF
clone_size: NA; v_call: TRBV2; d_call: NA; j_call: TRBJ2-5; cdr3_nt: TGTGCCAGCAGTGTTGGGACCCCTGGATGGGAGACCCAGTACTTC; cdr3_aa: CASSVGTPGWETQYF
clone_size: NA; v_call: TRBV27; d_call: NA; j_call: TRBJ2-2; cdr3_nt: TGTGCCAGCAGTTTCGGTCTAGGGGACGGGGAGCTGTTTTTT; cdr3_aa: CASSFGLGDGELFF
clone_size: NA; v_call: TRBV7-9; d_call: TRBD1; j_call: TRBJ2-7; cdr3_nt: TGTGCCAGCACCCACCCCACAGGGGCTACCTACGAGCAGTACTTC; cdr3_aa: CASTHPTGATYEQYF
clone_size: NA; v_call: TRBV6-5; d_call: NA; j_call: TRBJ2-2; cdr3_nt: TGTGCCAGCAGTTACGTCGGGGCCGACCGGGAGCTGTTTTTT; cdr3_aa: CASSYVGADRELFF
clone_size: NA; v_call: TRBV7-6; d_call: NA; j_call: TRBJ2-7; cdr3_nt: TGTGCCAGCAGCTTAGCAGACGGGAGCTCCTACGAGCAGTACTTC; cdr3_aa: CASSLADGSSYEQYF
clone_size: NA; v_call: TRBV7-2; d_call: TRBD2; j_call: TRBJ2-7; cdr3_nt: TGTGCCAGCAGCTTGGGACTAGCGGGGTACGAGCAGTACTTC; cdr3_aa: CASSLGLAGYEQYF
clone_size: NA; v_call: TRBV4-1; d_call: NA; j_call: TRBJ2-1; cdr3_nt: TGCGCCAGCAGCCAAGATGACGGGTTTAGGAATGAGCAGTTCTTC; cdr3_aa: CASSQDDGFRNEQFF
clone_size: NA; v_call: TRBV9; d_call: NA; j_call: TRBJ1-1; cdr3_nt: TGTGCCAGCAGCGTCAACTACGCGGACACTGAAGCTTTCTTT; cdr3_aa: CASSVNYADTEAFF
clone_size: NA; v_call: TRBV29-1; d_call: NA; j_call: TRBJ1-2; cdr3_nt: TGCAGCGTTGAGGGACGGCTTAACTATGGCTACACCTTC; cdr3_aa: CSVEGRLNYGYTF
clone_size: NA; v_call: TRBV7-6; d_call: NA; j_call: TRBJ1-1; cdr3_nt: TGTGCCAGCAGCTTAGTTCCACAGGGGAACACTGAAGCTTTCTTT; cdr3_aa: CASSLVPQGNTEAFF
clone_size: NA; v_call: TRBV9; d_call: NA; j_call: TRBJ1-4; cdr3_nt: TGTGCCAGCAGCGTAGGGGGCGGAGAAAAACTGTTTTTT; cdr3_aa: CASSVGGGEKLFF
clone_size: NA; v_call: TRBV4-2; d_call: NA; j_call: TRBJ1-6; cdr3_nt: TGTGCCAGCAGCCAAGATCCACCCTGGAGCTCCTATAATTCACCCCTCCACTTT; cdr3_aa: CASSQDPPWSSYNSPLHF
clone_size: NA; v_call: TRBV6-5; d_call: NA; j_call: TRBJ1-2; cdr3_nt: TGTGCCAGCAGTTACTCAACAATGGACAGTAACTATGGCTACACCTTC; cdr3_aa: CASSYSTMDSNYGYTF
clone_size: NA; v_call: TRBV6-5; d_call: TRBD1; j_call: TRBJ2-7; cdr3_nt: TGTGCCAGCAGCCAGAACAGGGGGGTTTACGAGCAGTACTTC; cdr3_aa: CASSQNRGVYEQYF
clone_size: NA; v_call: TRBV5-1; d_call: NA; j_call: TRBJ2-3; cdr3_nt: TGCGCCAGCAGCTGGGGGCAAGGAGATACGCAGTATTTT; cdr3_aa: CASSWGQGDTQYF
clone_size: NA; v_call: TRBV4-2; d_call: NA; j_call: TRBJ1-3; cdr3_nt: TGTGCCAGCAGCCAAGATTCTGGGCACATCAGCTCTGGAAACACCATATATTTT; cdr3_aa: CASSQDSGHISSGNTIYF
clone_size: once; v_call: TRBV19; d_call: NA; j_call: TRBJ1-2; cdr3_nt: TGTGCCAGTAGTATAGGTTCTCTGGAGGCAGCCCGGGATGGCTACACCTTC; cdr3_aa: CASSIGSLEAARDGYTF
clone_size: NA; v_call: TRBV7-3; d_call: TRBD2; j_call: TRBJ2-5; cdr3_nt: TGTGCCAGCAGCTTAAATGGGACTAGCGTAAAGACCCAGTACTTC; cdr3_aa: CASSLNGTSVKTQYF
clone_size: many; v_call: TRBV28; d_call: NA; j_call: TRBJ1-4; cdr3_nt: TGTGCCAGCAACTACGGGGCCGGGGGTGAAAAACTGTTTTTT; cdr3_aa: CASNYGAGGEKLFF
clone_size: NA; v_call: TRBV19; d_call: NA; j_call: TRBJ2-7; cdr3_nt: TGTGCCAGTAGTATAGGACAGAGCTCCTACGAGCAGTACTTC; cdr3_aa: CASSIGQSSYEQYF
clone_size: once; v_call: TRBV4-1; d_call: NA; j_call: TRBJ2-6; cdr3_nt: TGCGCCAGCAGCCCTCTGGGGGGGCCTGGGGCCAACGTCCTGACTTTC; cdr3_aa: CASSPLGGPGANVLTF
clone_size: NA; v_call: TRBV9; d_call: NA; j_call: TRBJ1-1; cdr3_nt: TGTGCCAGCCAGCAGCTAAGGAACACTGAAGCTTTCTTT; cdr3_aa: CASQQLRNTEAFF
clone_size: NA; v_call: TRBV11-2; d_call: NA; j_call: TRBJ2-3; cdr3_nt: TGTGCCAGCAGCTCCGCAGCGGGCGGGACAGATACGCAGTATTTT; cdr3_aa: CASSSAAGGTDTQYF
clone_size: once; v_call: TRBV18; d_call: NA; j_call: TRBJ1-4; cdr3_nt: TGTGCCAGCACAAGGGCAGTCTCAACTAATGAAAAACTGTTTTTT; cdr3_aa: CASTRAVSTNEKLFF
clone_size: NA; v_call: TRBV2; d_call: TRBD2; j_call: TRBJ2-1; cdr3_nt: TGTGCCAGCAGTGGAACTAGCGGTTTGTGGAATGAGCAGTTCTTC; cdr3_aa: CASSGTSGLWNEQFF
clone_size: NA; v_call: TRBV28; d_call: NA; j_call: TRBJ2-3; cdr3_nt: TGTGCCAGCAGTTTGAGCACAGATACGCAGTATTTT; cdr3_aa: CASSLSTDTQYF
clone_size: once; v_call: TRBV5-1; d_call: NA; j_call: TRBJ2-7; cdr3_nt: TGCGCCAGCAGCTACGACTTGGCTCCCTACGAGCAGTACTTC; cdr3_aa: CASSYDLAPYEQYF
clone_size: NA; v_call: TRBV7-2; d_call: TRBD1; j_call: TRBJ1-2; cdr3_nt: TGTGCCAGCAGCTTAGAACCAGGGGGCAACTATGGCTACACCTTC; cdr3_aa: CASSLEPGGNYGYTF
clone_size: NA; v_call: TRBV30; d_call: NA; j_call: TRBJ1-4; cdr3_nt: TGTGCCTGGGGGGGACTCCCGAGTTGGGAAAAACTGTTTTTT; cdr3_aa: CAWGGLPSWEKLFF
clone_size: NA; v_call: TRBV27; d_call: NA; j_call: TRBJ2-2; cdr3_nt: TGTGCCAGCAGAATGAAGCAAAGGGCCGGGGAGCTGTTTTTT; cdr3_aa: CASRMKQRAGELFF
clone_size: NA; v_call: TRBV6-6; d_call: TRBD2; j_call: TRBJ2-7; cdr3_nt: TGTGCCAGCAGTTACACTAGCGGATCCTACGAGCAGTACTTC; cdr3_aa: CASSYTSGSYEQYF
clone_size: NA; v_call: TRBV12-2; d_call: NA; j_call: TRBJ2-7; cdr3_nt: TGTGCAAGTCGCACACGACAGCCCCGATTCGGATACGAGCAGTACTTC; cdr3_aa: CASRTRQPRFGYEQYF
clone_size: NA; v_call: TRBV20-1; d_call: NA; j_call: TRBJ2-7; cdr3_nt: TGCAGTGCTCTCAGAGACGAGCAGTACTTC; cdr3_aa: CSALRDEQYF